This TCR beta chain was sequenced for a study of blood T cell repertoires in COVID-19. Study summary: COVID-19 samples from acute and convalescent phases originated in the United States, Italy and Spain. The cDNA or gDNA used as material had been derived from T cells, B-cell-depleted T cells, or PBMCs.

Source study methods: The authors estimated nucleated cell counts from reference gene primer amplification. Sequencing used immunoSEQ multiplex PCR; TCRdb keeps in-frame clones, though not all of them. V and J calls and clone size are copied from that table; D and trimming were computed from the DNA. The repertoire includes about 78,000 clones, almost 90% of them detected once, and approximately 4% sits in the top ten. The length of the CDR3 is 14 residues. Germline V gives CDR1 SGHAT, CDR2 FQNNGV. After removal of 5 bases from V and 4 bases from J, the junction contained 4 bases not matched to a gene.

The sequence was obtained from a woman older than 75 with active or convalescent COVID-19. The chain links TRBV11-2 to TRBJ2-2; 7 positions match TRBD1. Material for sequencing was peripheral blood. CDR3 loop: CASSRQGGTGELFF. The CDR3, as DNA: TGTGCCAGCAGCAGACAGGGTGGCACCGGGGAGCTGTTTTTT.